The 3 T cell receptor beta chains reported below all come from one sample, sequenced in a study of T cell repertoires in cytomegalovirus infection. TCRdb ran MiXCR on the reads and lists one entry per CDR3 protein. The data hold about 140,000 distinct CDR3 sequences, with roughly 6.5% observed a single time. Specimen: PBMCs. The receptors derive from a human donor in good health (CMV status not recorded). Some clones in this sample may be carry-over from other donors' samples.

There are many counts of this clonotype. The V and J genes are TRBV29-1 and TRBJ1-1; 8 nucleotides agree with TRBD1. The CDR3 has 12 residues. J was trimmed by 14 bases and V by 0 bases; bases with no gene match: 8. CDR1 and CDR2 (germline): SQVTM, ANQGSEA. In DNA, the CDR3 is TGCAGCGTTGAAGATGCCCGGGACAGGCTGTTCTTT. Protein: CSVEDARDRLFF.

Here the CDR3 reads CASSFRTGTHEQYF. The CDR3 nucleotides are TGTGCCAGCAGTTTCCGGACAGGGACCCACGAGCAGTACTTC. V and J are TRBV5-4 and TRBJ2-7, with 8 nucleotides matching TRBD1. The CDR3 length is 14 residues. Germline V gene data show CDR1 as SGHNT and CDR2 as YYREEE (reference sequence). The V segment lost 5 bases and the J segment 5 bases; nucleotides outside the gene matches: 9.

At least ten counts were recorded for this clonotype. The chain carries TRBV12-3 or TRBV12-4 and TRBJ2-5, with D possibly being TRBD1 or TRBD2 (5 bases each). V was pared by 4 bases and J by 5 bases, with 14 bases between. The CDR3 is 14 amino acids. CDR3 loop: CASSSGLGVETQYF. The CDR3 bases are TGTGCCAGCAGTTCGGGGCTGGGAGTGGAGACCCAGTACTTC.